The clone carrying this T cell receptor (beta chain) was detected only a few times. The antigen is unknown. This sample is drawn from a study of neoadjuvant anti-PD-1 for oral cavity cancer. Study-level background: Patients without progression got a fourth dose around day 43.

Study-level findings and limits: Treg/Th17 ratio rose with pretreatment blood and fell with post-treatment tumor TCRbeta clonality.

Time point: after neoadjuvant nivolumab, at surgical resection. Patients were newly diagnosed with stage II-IVA oral cavity squamous cell carcinoma without prior systemic or radiation treatment. Tumor libraries mostly used about 4.6 ug genomic DNA, two replicates each. The data were produced by immunoSEQ multiplex PCR, yet TCRdb's version contains in-frame clones alone and is incomplete. The table includes about 15,000 clones, 36% detected once. Per germline, CDR1 KGHSH and CDR2 LQKENI. The CDR3 runs to 14 residues. Between the trimmed V and J ends, which lost 5 bases and 3 bases, there was a span of 13 bases.

The sample in question was tumor tissue, obtained after nivolumab (anti-PD-1) treatment. The chain uses TRBV18 and TRBJ1-1; perhaps TRBD1 as D (6 bases). The TCR comes from a person aged 40-85 years with oral cavity squamous cell carcinoma. The CDR3 sequence is CASSNRVGYTEAFF. The CDR3 DNA follows: TGTGCCAGCTCAAACAGGGTGGGCTACACTGAAGCTTTCTTT.